Listed here are 24 T cell receptor beta chains from one sample, sequenced in a study of monozygotic twins with inflammatory bowel disease. One entry per CDR3 protein, without DNA, is what TCRdb gives after re-calling the 5' RACE reads. The sample has some 90,000 distinct CDR3 sequences, and its top ten clones hold around 7.2%. Material: blood. These receptor sequences come from a human donor with ulcerative colitis or Crohn's disease, or a healthy co-twin of an affected twin (not recorded which).

The chain recombines TRBV6-5 with TRBJ2-7; TCRdb proposes TRBD1, but this gene call is untestable without DNA. CDR3 size: 14 residues. Germline V CDR1 and CDR2: MNHEY, SVGAGI. The CDR3 protein is CASSYSSGADEQYF.

This rearrangement joins TRBV7-9 to TRBJ2-2; TCRdb's assignment of TRBD1 cannot be checked, as there is no DNA. The CDR3 extends over 14 amino acids. Germline CDR1 is SEHNR and CDR2 is FQNEAQ (reference sequence). The CDR3 is CASSDHGTPGELFF.

This chain joins TRBV12-3 or TRBV12-4 and TRBJ2-3; the TRBD1 assignment by TCRdb is unverifiable without DNA. The CDR3 is 16 residues long. This chain's CDR3 is CASSLLGDREADTQYF.

The chain has TRBV25-1 and TRBJ1-6. CDR1 and CDR2 (germline): MGHDK, SYGVNS. The CDR3 consists of 15 residues. The CDR3 sequence is CASSERATARAPLHF.

V is TRBV25-1 and J is TRBJ1-2. CDR1 is MGHDK, CDR2 SYGVNS, per germline. This CDR3 comprises 12 residues. CDR3 sequence: CASSEGRSGYTF.

This chain links TRBV6-5 with TRBJ1-1; TCRdb picks TRBD1, but there is no DNA to check that call. The CDR3 spans 17 residues. CDR1 and CDR2 (germline): MNHEY, SVGAGI. CDR3 amino acids: CASSYSQPGQGIRRAFF.

V is TRBV29-1 and J is TRBJ2-2; checking the TCRdb D call of TRBD2 is not possible without DNA. CDR1 is SQVTM and CDR2 is ANQGSEA in the germline V gene. The CDR3 loop spans 13 amino acids. The CDR3 loop reads CSADAGYGGELFF.

CDR3 sequence: CSAGRKETQYF. The V gene is TRBV20-1, the J gene TRBJ2-5. CDR1 is DFQATT, CDR2 SNEGSKA, per germline (reference sequence). This CDR3 spans 11 amino acids.

The chain couples TRBV20-1 to TRBJ1-4; TCRdb's assignment of TRBD1 cannot be checked, as there is no DNA. Germline assignment: CDR1 DFQATT and CDR2 SNEGSKA (reference sequence). The CDR3 sequence is 15 residues long. The CDR3 is CSARVGPTRGEKLFF.

The genes are TRBV6-5 and TRBJ1-4; the D call from TCRdb, TRBD1, cannot be confirmed without DNA. Germline-derived CDR1 and CDR2 are MNHEY and SVGAGI. CDR3 length: 16 residues. This chain's CDR3 is CASSYTLTGGQEKLFF.

The V gene is TRBV19, the J gene TRBJ2-1; the D call of TRBD2 rests on TCRdb alone, since no DNA is present to check it. Per germline, CDR1 LNHDA and CDR2 SQIVND (reference sequence). CDR3 length equals 15 residues. The CDR3 is CASKETRDSHNEQFF.

Here the CDR3 reads CASSPWTGLGFASYTF. The chain carries TRBV7-2 and TRBJ1-2; the D call of TRBD1 rests on TCRdb alone, since no DNA is present to check it. The CDR3 has 16 residues. CDR1 and CDR2 (germline): SGHTA, FQGNSA.

The rearrangement joins TRBV12-3 or TRBV12-4 to TRBJ2-2; there is no DNA to check the TCRdb D call of TRBD1. The CDR3 is 15 amino acids. The CDR3 loop is CASSYRGANTGELFF.

The chain carries TRBV27 and TRBJ1-1; TCRdb lists TRBD1, though no DNA is available to test this call. This CDR3 contains 14 residues. Germline CDR1 and CDR2: MNHEY and SMNVEV (reference sequence). The CDR3 is CASSPGQTGSPAFF.

The CDR3 loop is CATSEGSTGGMETQYF. The chain carries TRBV24-1 and TRBJ2-5; the D gene TCRdb calls, TRBD1, cannot be checked with no DNA. The CDR3 consists of 16 residues. Germline CDR1 and CDR2: KGHDR and SFDVKD.

The J gene is TRBJ1-1, the V gene TRBV2. CDR1 and CDR2 (germline): SNHLY, FYNNEI. The CDR3 extends over 15 amino acids. CDR3: CASSPGPTENTEAFF. Full variable domain (missing parts from reference TRBV2 and TRBJ1-1): EPEVTQTPSHQVTQMGQEVILRCVPISNHLYFYWYRQILGQKVEFLVSFYNNEISEKSEIFDDQFSVERPDGSNFTLKIRSTKLEDSAMYFCASSPGPTENTEAFFGQGTRLTVV.

This rearrangement joins TRBV29-1 to TRBJ2-1; TCRdb reports TRBD2, a call that lacks DNA to check it against. Germline CDR1 and CDR2: SQVTM and ANQGSEA. This CDR3 comprises 15 residues. CDR3 loop: CSVRLLAGVDNEQFF.

The chain links TRBV5-6 to TRBJ1-6; TCRdb lists TRBD1, though no DNA is available to test this call. The CDR3 spans 17 residues. The germline V gene encodes CDR1 SGHDT and CDR2 YYEEEE. The CDR3 sequence is CASSLVFTGQGHSPLHF.

The V and J genes are TRBV20-1 and TRBJ2-5; TCRdb reports TRBD2, a call that lacks DNA to check it against. Germline assignment: CDR1 DFQATT and CDR2 SNEGSKA (reference sequence). The CDR3 length is 14 residues. CDR3 amino acids: CSATSDRRQETQYF.

This sequence joins TRBV6-5 and TRBJ1-2; TCRdb's D call of TRBD1 is untestable without DNA. The germline V gene has CDR1 MNHEY and CDR2 SVGAGI. The CDR3 loop spans 15 amino acids. This chain's CDR3 is CASSSHREVGYGYTF.

This rearrangement joins TRBV11-2 to TRBJ2-6. The CDR3 totals 13 residues. Germline CDR1 and CDR2: SGHAT and FQNNGV. The CDR3 is CASRPPGANVLTF.

This rearrangement joins TRBV2 to TRBJ1-2; TCRdb's D call of TRBD1 is untestable without DNA. Germline CDR1 is SNHLY and CDR2 is FYNNEI. The CDR3 sequence is 13 residues long. The CDR3 here is CASNRGAAGGYTF.

The rearrangement uses TRBV10-3 and TRBJ2-1. CDR3 length: 14 amino acids. Germline V gene lookup returns CDR1 ENHRY and CDR2 SYGVKD. The CDR3 loop is CAISELAARALLFF.

This chain connects TRBV6-6 to TRBJ1-3. The CDR3 is 11 residues long. Germline values: CDR1 MNHNY, CDR2 SVGAGI (reference sequence). CDR3 sequence: CASSYEYTIYF.